The rows below give T cell receptor beta chains drawn from one sample of a study of radiation and T cells in renal cell carcinoma. The assay was immunoSEQ multiplex PCR, and TCRdb's table has in-frame clones only and misses some. The sample yields 100,000 to 150,000 clones, approximately 82% seen once. The source material was blood, sampled from a patient whose treatment included radiotherapy and nephrectomy. Source of these receptors: an older woman with renal cell carcinoma. Each CDR3 is given with its conserved first and last residue. Each record gives: J gene, D gene, V gene, clone size, CDR3 protein, CDR3 DNA. A D gene is named only where the DNA matches it firmly. The listing skips clone size in some rows; elsewhere it reads once, few, many or a size class.

TRBJ1-2 | . | TRBV7-2 | . | CASSPRTESYGYTF | TGTGCCAGCAGCCCCCGGACGGAGAGCTATGGCTACACCTTC
TRBJ1-1 | TRBD1 | TRBV4-2 | . | CASSPYRGQNTEAFF | TGTGCCAGCAGCCCGTACAGGGGACAGAACACTGAAGCTTTCTTT
TRBJ1-2 | . | TRBV6-6 | . | CASSYEVSRGYTF | TGTGCCAGCAGTTACGAGGTCTCTCGCGGCTACACCTTC
TRBJ1-2 | . | TRBV4-1 | . | CASSQESFSNYGYTF | TGCGCCAGCAGCCAAGAGAGCTTCTCTAACTATGGCTACACCTTC
TRBJ2-5 | TRBD1 | TRBV18 | . | CASSSNRGDQETQYF | TGTGCCAGCTCATCAAACAGGGGCGACCAAGAGACCCAGTACTTC
TRBJ2-7 | TRBD1 | TRBV4-3 | . | CASSPRTGDGEQYF | TGCGCCAGCAGCCCTAGGACAGGGGACGGCGAGCAGTACTTC
TRBJ2-2 | TRBD1 | TRBV6-1 | . | CASSLYRGSGELFF | TGTGCCAGCAGTCTTTACAGGGGGTCCGGGGAGCTGTTTTTT
TRBJ1-3 | . | TRBV28 | . | CASIEGSSGNTIYF | TGTGCCAGCATCGAGGGGAGCTCTGGAAACACCATATATTTT
TRBJ2-7 | . | TRBV2 | . | CASRLPSLAYEQYF | TGTGCCAGCAGGCTGCCTAGTTTGGCCTACGAGCAGTACTTC
TRBJ2-1 | . | TRBV21-1 | . | CASSTRAPDNSGGPHNEQFF | TGTGCCAGCAGCACCCGGGCCCCAGACAATAGCGGGGGGCCTCACAATGAGCAGTTCTTC
TRBJ2-4 | . | TRBV5-6 | . | CASSLGGGGPGNIQYF | TGTGCCAGCAGCTTGGGCGGGGGCGGTCCCGGGAACATTCAGTACTTC
TRBJ2-3 | . | TRBV28 | . | CASSPAAPDTQYF | TGTGCCAGCAGTCCCGCGGCCCCAGATACGCAGTATTTT
TRBJ1-1 | . | TRBV5-1 | . | CASRATSGTEAFF | TGCGCCAGCAGAGCGACCTCAGGGACTGAAGCTTTCTTT
TRBJ2-6 | . | TRBV19 | . | CASSAAGANVLTF | TGTGCCAGTAGCGCGGCTGGGGCCAACGTCCTGACTTTC
TRBJ2-7 | TRBD1 | TRBV7-9 | few | CASSPTGDYEQYF | TGTGCCAGCAGCCCAACAGGGGACTACGAGCAGTACTTC
TRBJ2-2 | TRBD2 | TRBV28 | . | CASSLFPGRDTGELFF | TGTGCCAGCAGTCTTTTCCCAGGGAGGGACACCGGGGAGCTGTTTTTT
TRBJ2-1 | TRBD2 | TRBV5-1 | . | CASSLGSGGAGTYNEQFF | TGCGCCAGCAGCTTGGGTAGCGGGGGGGCCGGGACCTACAATGAGCAGTTCTTC
TRBJ1-2 | TRBD1 | TRBV28 | . | CASRLLGTGDYGYTF | TGTGCCAGCCGACTCCTCGGGACAGGGGACTATGGCTACACCTTC
TRBJ2-2 | . | TRBV18 | . | CASSPTSRPDTGELFF | TGTGCCAGCTCACCGACGAGTCGACCAGACACCGGGGAGCTGTTTTTT
TRBJ2-7 | . | TRBV19 | . | CASSTQGGYEQYF | TGTGCCAGTAGTACACAGGGCGGATACGAGCAGTACTTC
TRBJ1-2 | . | TRBV19 | . | CASSPNVGLGVDYGYTF | TGTGCCAGTAGTCCTAATGTCGGGTTGGGAGTTGACTATGGCTACACCTTC
TRBJ1-2 | . | TRBV18 | . | CASSPQGEAANYGYTF | TGTGCCAGCTCACCACAGGGGGAGGCAGCTAACTATGGCTACACCTTC
TRBJ2-7 | TRBD1 | TRBV7-9 | . | CASSQSDRESYEQYF | TGTGCCAGCAGCCAATCGGACAGGGAGTCCTACGAGCAGTACTTC
TRBJ1-2 | TRBD1 | TRBV27 | few | CASSPNRDRGFGYTF | TGTGCCAGCAGTCCAAACCGGGACAGGGGGTTTGGCTACACCTTC
TRBJ2-7 | TRBD1 | TRBV4-1 | few | CASSSGQGPYEQYF | TGCGCCAGCAGCTCCGGACAGGGGCCCTACGAGCAGTACTTC
TRBJ2-2 | TRBD1 | TRBV5-4 | once | CASSLGQDTGELFF | TGTGCCAGCAGCTTAGGACAGGACACCGGGGAGCTGTTTTTT
TRBJ2-7 | . | TRBV11-2 | . | CASSFKGGPREQYF | TGTGCCAGCAGCTTCAAAGGGGGTCCTCGCGAGCAGTACTTC
TRBJ2-7 | TRBD1 | TRBV30 | . | CAFRDRPYEQYF | TGTGCCTTTCGGGACAGGCCCTACGAGCAGTACTTC
TRBJ2-1 | TRBD1 | TRBV5-4 | . | CASSQYYTTGGIYNEQFF | TGTGCCAGCAGCCAATATTATACGACAGGGGGAATTTACAATGAGCAGTTCTTC
TRBJ2-6 | . | TRBV10-3 | . | CAIARSAADSGANVLTF | TGTGCCATCGCTAGGTCCGCCGCTGACTCTGGGGCCAACGTCCTGACTTTC
TRBJ1-1 | . | TRBV4-1 | many | CASSEVKVLGTEAFF | TGCGCCAGCAGCGAAGTGAAGGTCCTAGGCACTGAAGCTTTCTTT
TRBJ2-1 | . | TRBV27 | . | CASSLNTRNGYNEQFF | TGTGCCAGCAGTTTAAATACTAGAAATGGATACAATGAGCAGTTCTTC
TRBJ1-6 | TRBD1 | TRBV7-2 | few | CASSDSDRGLSPLHF | TGTGCCAGCAGCGACTCGGACAGGGGGCTTTCACCCCTCCACTTT
TRBJ1-2 | . | TRBV19 | . | CASSISPYGYTF | TGTGCCAGTAGTATAAGCCCCTACGGCTACACCTTC
TRBJ1-3 | . | TRBV6-1 | few | CASSEGFYSGNTIYF | TGTGCCAGCAGTGAGGGGTTTTACTCTGGAAACACCATATATTTT
TRBJ2-6 | . | TRBV6-6 | . | CASSSGHLSGANVLTF | TGTGCCAGCAGTAGCGGACACCTCTCTGGGGCCAACGTCCTGACTTTC
TRBJ2-7 | . | TRBV6-5 | . | CASTPPGGVYEQYF | TGTGCCAGCACTCCCCCCGGGGGAGTCTACGAGCAGTACTTC
TRBJ2-1 | TRBD2 | TRBV19 | . | CASSWTSGREGGQFF | TGTGCCAGTAGTTGGACTAGCGGGAGGGAGGGGGGTCAGTTCTTC
TRBJ1-2 | TRBD1 | TRBV7-2 | . | CASSSETGAAFGYTF | TGTGCCAGCAGCTCCGAGACAGGGGCCGCCTTTGGCTACACCTTC
TRBJ2-7 | TRBD2 | TRBV6-5 | . | CASSYSGTSGYEQYF | TGTGCCAGCAGTTACTCCGGGACTAGCGGATACGAGCAGTACTTC
TRBJ2-1 | . | TRBV9 | . | CASSVGASSSYNEQFF | TGTGCCAGCAGCGTTGGGGCCTCAAGCTCCTACAATGAGCAGTTCTTC
TRBJ2-5 | TRBD2 | TRBV7-4 | . | CASSQSPGLESLIPETQYF | TGTGCCAGCAGTCAATCTCCGGGACTAGAAAGTCTAATACCGGAGACCCAGTACTTC
TRBJ2-3 | TRBD1 | TRBV2 | . | CASSDGQGGTDTQYF | TGTGCCAGCAGTGATGGACAGGGGGGAACAGATACGCAGTATTTT
TRBJ2-1 | . | TRBV7-8 | . | CASSLGATNEQFF | TGTGCCAGCAGCTTAGGGGCGACCAATGAGCAGTTCTTC
TRBJ1-2 | . | TRBV28 | once | CASSLTGVQLQTYGYTF | TGTGCCAGCAGTTTGACTGGGGTCCAACTCCAAACCTATGGCTACACCTTC
TRBJ2-3 | . | TRBV20-1 | once | CSAPRTDTQYF | TGCAGTGCCCCGCGCACAGATACGCAGTATTTT
TRBJ2-7 | TRBD2 | TRBV6-5 | few | CASSYERDSYEQYF | TGTGCCAGCAGTTACGAGCGGGACTCCTACGAGCAGTACTTC
TRBJ2-1 | TRBD2 | TRBV19 | . | CASSIGLAEPFSYNEQFF | TGTGCCAGTAGTATCGGCCTAGCGGAACCGTTTTCCTACAATGAGCAGTTCTTC
TRBJ2-5 | . | TRBV7-2 | . | CASSSGGGRGTQYF | TGTGCCAGCAGTTCAGGTGGGGGTCGGGGGACCCAGTACTTC
TRBJ2-7 | TRBD2 | TRBV7-9 | . | CASSIGTSGSYEQYF | TGTGCCAGCAGCATAGGGACTAGCGGGAGCTACGAGCAGTACTTC
TRBJ1-2 | . | TRBV4-1 | once | CASSQGWRDGGSTF | TGCGCCAGCAGCCAAGGATGGAGAGACGGGGGGTCCACCTTC
TRBJ2-7 | TRBD2 | TRBV7-2 | . | CASSHAGTSANEQYF | TGTGCCAGCAGCCACGCCGGGACTAGCGCCAACGAGCAGTACTTC
TRBJ1-1 | TRBD1 | TRBV9 | . | CASSKDRGFATEAFF | TGTGCCAGCAGCAAAGACAGGGGTTTTGCCACTGAAGCTTTCTTT
TRBJ2-1 | . | TRBV7-9 | . | CASSLVFGLRDEQFF | TGTGCCAGCAGCTTAGTATTCGGACTACGCGATGAGCAGTTCTTC
TRBJ2-7 | TRBD2 | TRBV6-1 | . | CASRRTSGDSYEQYF | TGTGCCAGCAGACGGACTAGCGGGGACTCCTACGAGCAGTACTTC
TRBJ2-2 | . | TRBV29-1 | . | CSVARGPGTGELFF | TGCAGCGTTGCCCGGGGCCCTGGGACCGGGGAGCTGTTTTTT
TRBJ2-3 | TRBD2 | TRBV27 | . | CASRLAGFTTDTQYF | TGTGCCAGCAGGCTAGCGGGGTTTACCACAGATACGCAGTATTTT
TRBJ1-5 | TRBD1 | TRBV7-2 | . | CASSGRQGFQPQHF | TGTGCCAGCAGCGGACGACAGGGTTTCCAGCCCCAGCATTTT